This is a list of T cell receptor beta chains from one sample in a study of OX40 agonist ivuxolimab in advanced cancers. Produced via immunoSEQ multiplex PCR; TCRdb's table is partial and in-frame only. This sample has about 76,000 clones, with approximately 85% found just once. Sample: CD4+ or CD8+ T cells sorted from blood, taken in a trial of the OX40 agonist ivuxolimab. Receptors were obtained from an adult with an advanced solid tumor such as melanoma, head and neck, liver or kidney cancer. The CDR3 runs from the conserved cysteine through the conserved F or W. The D gene is left open where the match is weak. Size tells how often a clone was seen (once, few, many) or the class of an expanded clone, and some rows leave it out.

D gene: -; CDR3 length: 18; J gene: TRBJ2-1; V gene: TRBV11-3; clone size: -; CDR3 protein: CASSLALGKGEGVNEQFF; CDR3 DNA: TGTGCCAGCAGCTTAGCCCTCGGGAAAGGGGAAGGGGTTAATGAGCAGTTCTTC
D gene: TRBD1; CDR3 length: 14; J gene: TRBJ1-5; V gene: TRBV5-1; clone size: -; CDR3 protein: CASSLRGQGEPQHF; CDR3 DNA: TGCGCCAGCAGCTTGCGGGGACAGGGGGAGCCCCAGCATTTT
D gene: -; CDR3 length: 11; J gene: TRBJ2-7; V gene: TRBV14; clone size: many; CDR3 protein: CASSHGGEQYF; CDR3 DNA: TGTGCCAGCAGCCACGGGGGCGAGCAGTACTTC
D gene: -; CDR3 length: 14; J gene: TRBJ1-3; V gene: TRBV6-6; clone size: -; CDR3 protein: CASSYGQGRNTIYF; CDR3 DNA: TGTGCCAGCAGTTACGGCCAGGGAAGGAACACCATATATTTT
D gene: TRBD2; CDR3 length: 14; J gene: TRBJ2-4; V gene: TRBV9; clone size: -; CDR3 protein: CASSVGEGPNIQYF; CDR3 DNA: TGTGCCAGCAGCGTAGGGGAGGGCCCAAACATTCAGTACTTC
D gene: -; CDR3 length: 14; J gene: TRBJ1-5; V gene: TRBV18; clone size: -; CDR3 protein: CASSQGLDNQPQHF; CDR3 DNA: TGTGCCAGCTCCCAGGGGTTAGACAATCAGCCCCAGCATTTT
D gene: -; CDR3 length: 16; J gene: TRBJ1-3; V gene: TRBV9; clone size: -; CDR3 protein: CASSVDPSISGNTIYF; CDR3 DNA: TGTGCCAGCAGCGTAGACCCGAGTATCTCTGGAAACACCATATATTTT
D gene: -; CDR3 length: 14; J gene: TRBJ1-2; V gene: TRBV5-1; clone size: -; CDR3 protein: CASSLAWEDYGYTF; CDR3 DNA: TGCGCCAGCAGCTTGGCGTGGGAGGACTATGGCTACACCTTC
D gene: -; CDR3 length: 12; J gene: TRBJ1-6; V gene: TRBV9; clone size: -; CDR3 protein: CASSTDRSPLHF; CDR3 DNA: TGTGCCAGCAGCACCGACAGGTCACCCCTCCACTTT
D gene: TRBD1; CDR3 length: 15; J gene: TRBJ1-5; V gene: TRBV19; clone size: few; CDR3 protein: CASSIGPQGGRPQHF; CDR3 DNA: TGTGCCAGTAGTATAGGCCCACAGGGGGGTCGTCCCCAGCATTTT
D gene: TRBD2; CDR3 length: 13; J gene: TRBJ2-7; V gene: TRBV6-5; clone size: -; CDR3 protein: CASRLAGSHEQYF; CDR3 DNA: TGTGCCAGCAGACTAGCGGGATCCCACGAGCAGTACTTC
D gene: -; CDR3 length: 14; J gene: TRBJ2-1; V gene: TRBV10-2; clone size: -; CDR3 protein: CASSREQGYNEQFF; CDR3 DNA: TGCGCCAGCAGTAGGGAACAGGGCTACAATGAGCAGTTCTTC
D gene: TRBD1; CDR3 length: 14; J gene: TRBJ2-3; V gene: TRBV30; clone size: -; CDR3 protein: CAWRTGFSTDTQYF; CDR3 DNA: TGTGCCTGGAGGACAGGGTTTAGCACAGATACGCAGTATTTT
D gene: -; CDR3 length: 13; J gene: TRBJ2-7; V gene: TRBV7-2; clone size: once; CDR3 protein: CASSLAASYEQYF; CDR3 DNA: TGTGCCAGCAGCTTAGCAGCCTCCTACGAGCAGTACTTC
D gene: TRBD2; CDR3 length: 15; J gene: TRBJ2-7; V gene: TRBV6-6; clone size: -; CDR3 protein: CVSKKGLGLAYEQYF; CDR3 DNA: TGTGTCAGCAAAAAAGGCCTGGGACTAGCCTACGAGCAGTACTTC
D gene: -; CDR3 length: 12; J gene: TRBJ1-3; V gene: TRBV5-1; clone size: -; CDR3 protein: CVPGEGGNTIYF; CDR3 DNA: TGCGTCCCAGGGGAGGGTGGAAACACCATATATTTT
D gene: -; CDR3 length: 18; J gene: TRBJ2-4; V gene: TRBV5-1; clone size: -; CDR3 protein: CASSNGSPNLLAKNIQYF; CDR3 DNA: TGCGCCAGCAGCAACGGGTCACCCAATCTTCTAGCCAAAAACATTCAGTACTTC
D gene: TRBD2; CDR3 length: 16; J gene: TRBJ2-3; V gene: TRBV5-1; clone size: -; CDR3 protein: CASSLTSGGWKDTQYF; CDR3 DNA: TGCGCCAGCAGCTTGACTTCGGGAGGATGGAAAGATACGCAGTATTTT
D gene: -; CDR3 length: 12; J gene: TRBJ2-3; V gene: TRBV19; clone size: -; CDR3 protein: CASSWGRDTQYF; CDR3 DNA: TGTGCCAGTAGTTGGGGCAGGGATACGCAGTATTTT
D gene: -; CDR3 length: 15; J gene: TRBJ1-5; V gene: TRBV18; clone size: -; CDR3 protein: CASSPPDTPDQPQHF; CDR3 DNA: TGTGCCAGCTCACCGCCAGACACTCCAGATCAGCCCCAGCATTTT
D gene: -; CDR3 length: 13; J gene: TRBJ2-7; V gene: TRBV6-5; clone size: -; CDR3 protein: CASSRGDRYEQYF; CDR3 DNA: TGTGCCAGCAGTCGGGGGGACAGGTACGAGCAGTACTTC
D gene: -; CDR3 length: 14; J gene: TRBJ1-2; V gene: TRBV30; clone size: -; CDR3 protein: CAWSLDLGHYGYTF; CDR3 DNA: TGTGCCTGGAGTTTAGACCTAGGGCACTATGGCTACACCTTC
D gene: TRBD1; CDR3 length: 14; J gene: TRBJ2-3; V gene: TRBV19; clone size: -; CDR3 protein: CASSGTGGTDTQYF; CDR3 DNA: TGTGCCAGTAGTGGGACAGGGGGCACAGATACGCAGTATTTT
D gene: -; CDR3 length: 13; J gene: TRBJ2-2; V gene: TRBV5-1; clone size: few; CDR3 protein: CASSPLGTGELFF; CDR3 DNA: TGCGCCAGCAGCCCGCTGGGGACCGGGGAGCTGTTTTTT
D gene: -; CDR3 length: 12; J gene: TRBJ1-2; V gene: TRBV6-5; clone size: few; CDR3 protein: CASRGGSYGYTF; CDR3 DNA: TGTGCCAGCAGGGGAGGGTCCTATGGCTACACCTTC
D gene: -; CDR3 length: 15; J gene: TRBJ1-1; V gene: TRBV7-9; clone size: few; CDR3 protein: CASSPLEGSGTEAFF; CDR3 DNA: TGTGCCAGCAGCCCGCTTGAGGGCTCGGGCACTGAAGCTTTCTTT
D gene: -; CDR3 length: 18; J gene: TRBJ2-6; V gene: TRBV7-6; clone size: once; CDR3 protein: CASSSSPGAYSGANVLTF; CDR3 DNA: TGTGCCAGCAGCTCCTCGCCAGGGGCCTACTCTGGGGCCAACGTCCTGACTTTC
D gene: -; CDR3 length: 13; J gene: TRBJ1-2; V gene: TRBV25-1; clone size: -; CDR3 protein: CASSESAGYGYTF; CDR3 DNA: TGTGCCAGCAGTGAATCGGCAGGGTATGGCTACACCTTC
D gene: TRBD2; CDR3 length: 16; J gene: TRBJ2-1; V gene: TRBV9; clone size: -; CDR3 protein: CASSATSGRAGNEQFF; CDR3 DNA: TGTGCCAGCAGCGCTACTAGCGGGAGGGCCGGAAATGAGCAGTTCTTC
D gene: TRBD2; CDR3 length: 19; J gene: TRBJ2-6; V gene: TRBV27; clone size: -; CDR3 protein: CASSLDRSGVTSGANVLTF; CDR3 DNA: TGTGCCAGCAGTTTAGACCGTAGCGGGGTAACCTCTGGGGCCAACGTCCTGACTTTC
D gene: -; CDR3 length: 13; J gene: TRBJ1-5; V gene: TRBV29-1; clone size: -; CDR3 protein: CSVSQRDGQPQHF; CDR3 DNA: TGCAGCGTTAGCCAAAGGGACGGTCAGCCCCAGCATTTT
D gene: -; CDR3 length: 14; J gene: TRBJ2-7; V gene: TRBV27; clone size: -; CDR3 protein: CASSHHSGTTEQYF; CDR3 DNA: TGTGCCAGCAGCCATCATTCAGGGACCACCGAGCAGTACTTC
D gene: -; CDR3 length: 14; J gene: TRBJ1-5; V gene: TRBV6-6; clone size: -; CDR3 protein: CASSLHRSNQPQHF; CDR3 DNA: TGTGCCAGCAGCCTCCACAGGAGCAATCAGCCCCAGCATTTT
D gene: TRBD1; CDR3 length: 13; J gene: TRBJ2-2; V gene: TRBV5-1; clone size: -; CDR3 protein: CASSLAGGGELFF; CDR3 DNA: TGCGCCAGCAGCTTGGCAGGGGGCGGGGAGCTGTTTTTT
D gene: -; CDR3 length: 15; J gene: TRBJ2-7; V gene: TRBV9; clone size: -; CDR3 protein: CASSVAWQPSYEQYF; CDR3 DNA: TGTGCCAGCAGCGTAGCGTGGCAGCCATCCTACGAGCAGTACTTC